This TCR beta chain was obtained from a study of blood T cell repertoires in COVID-19. Produced via immunoSEQ multiplex PCR; TCRdb's table is partial and in-frame only. The sample lists 150,000 or so clones, around 88% occurring once. Germline CDR1 MNHEY, CDR2 SVGAGI. This CDR3 comprises 14 residues. Trimming removed 5 bases from V and 2 bases from J; junction bases left unmatched: 6. Sequencing input: peripheral blood. The clonotype originates from a human donor in a cohort sampled during active COVID-19. The rearrangement joins TRBV6-5 to TRBJ2-7, with 7 bases matching TRBD1. In DNA, the CDR3 is TGTGCCAGCAGTCGAACCGGGACAGCCTACGAGCAGTACTTC. It encodes CASSRTGTAYEQYF.